The 18 T cell receptor beta chains listed next were all sequenced from one sample in a study of T cells in Graves' hyperthyroidism and ophthalmopathy. Amplified TCR beta CDR3 regions derived from RNA transcripts. Initially, a first-round RT-PCR of the TCR CDR3 employed the HTBI primer set. TCRdb re-derived calls from the multiplex PCR reads in MiXCR, one entry per CDR3 protein. The sample holds about 640,000 distinct CDR3 sequences; around 20% are singletons and the top ten take roughly a third. The specimen sequenced was blood. The source of these receptors is a man aged 25 to 45 with Graves' ophthalmopathy.

This clonotype has just a few counts. V usage is TRBV5-1 and J usage is TRBJ2-5, with 9 positions matching TRBD1. The CDR3 is 16 residues long. The junction had 9 bases not matched to a gene; V was cut back by 1 base and J by 5 bases. Per the germline V gene, CDR1 is SGHRS and CDR2 is YFSETQ. The CDR3 region is CASSLPQTGGLETQYF. The CDR3, as DNA: TGCGCCAGCAGCTTGCCGCAGACAGGGGGTCTGGAGACCCAGTACTTC.

Remarks on this clonotype: No conserved phenylalanine or tryptophan ends this CDR3, so it is likely a read error. The V call is TRBV28, the J call TRBJ1-1; TRBD1 matches 9 bases. With 5 bases clipped from V and 3 bases from J, the junction kept 7 bases outside the gene matches. The CDR3 extends over 15 amino acids. The germline gives CDR1 MDHEN, CDR2 SYDVKM. Here the CDR3 reads CASSKTGGAYTEAFL. The DNA for the CDR3 is TGTGCCAGCAGTAAAACAGGGGGCGCGTACACTGAAGCTTTCCTT.

This clonotype has a handful of counts. The chain joins TRBV14 to TRBJ1-1; the D is unclear. Trimming removed 1 base at V and 6 bases at J, with 6 bases between. The CDR3 runs to 12 residues. CDR1 is SGHDN, CDR2 FVKESK, per germline. The CDR3 sequence: CASSQGFSEAFF. The DNA for the CDR3 is TGTGCCAGCAGCCAAGGGTTTTCTGAAGCTTTCTTT.

The J gene is TRBJ2-3, the V gene TRBV7-2, with 10 bases lining up with TRBD2. The germline gives CDR1 SGHTA, CDR2 FQGNSA. CDR3 length: 15 amino acids. The V and J ends lost 3 bases and 5 bases, in that order; junction bases with no gene match: 5. In nucleotides, the CDR3 is TGTGCCAGCAGCTTGCTAGCGGGAGTTATAGATACGCAGTATTTT. Its translation: CASSLLAGVIDTQYF.

In its sample, this clonotype was seen many times. The chain uses TRBV28 and TRBJ2-7, with D tentatively TRBD2 (6 bases). Germline V CDR1 and CDR2: MDHEN, SYDVKM. With 6 bases removed from V and 7 bases from J, the gap between germline ends came to 28 bases. This CDR3 contains 17 residues. CDR3 DNA sequence: TGTGCCAGCAGGGGGGTGGGGTCCGGGAGTCCCCCTCTGGAGCAGTACTTC. Translation gives CASRGVGSGSPPLEQYF.

This clonotype has ten or more counts. This chain joins TRBV19 and TRBJ2-6; D possibly corresponds to TRBD2 (6 bases). This CDR3 is built from 16 residues. Trimming pared 0 bases from V and 2 bases from J, leaving 8 bases between. Germline V gene data show CDR1 as LNHDA and CDR2 as SQIVND (reference sequence). CDR3 protein: CASSIEEGTGANVLTF. CDR3 coding DNA: TGTGCCAGTAGTATAGAGGAGGGTACTGGGGCCAACGTCCTGACTTTC.

CDR3 in DNA: TGTGCCAGTAGTGACAGGACTAACACTGAAGCTTTCTTT. Encoded protein: CASSDRTNTEAFF. This chain connects TRBV19 to TRBJ1-1; D might be TRBD1 (6 bases). This CDR3 is 13 amino acids long. CDR1 and CDR2 from the germline V gene are LNHDA and SQIVND (reference sequence). The ends were cut back, 5 bases at V and 2 bases at J, with 9 bases in the middle.

This clonotype was observed many times. The CDR3 nucleotides read TGTGCCAGCAGCTTATATCCGGATCTTGGAAACACCATATATTTT. Protein: CASSLYPDLGNTIYF. The chain is built from TRBV7-2 and TRBJ1-3; D remains ambiguous. Between the trimmed V and J ends, which lost 2 bases and 3 bases, there was a span of 11 bases. CDR3 length equals 15 residues. Germline CDR1 SGHTA, CDR2 FQGNSA.

In its sample, this clonotype was seen a few times. The rearrangement uses TRBV27 and TRBJ1-5, with TRBD1 as a possible D gene (5 bases). The CDR3 spans 15 residues. The V end lost 5 bases, the J end lost 0 bases, and 11 bases lay between the germline ends. The V gene's germline CDR1 is MNHEY and CDR2 SMNVEV (reference sequence). Here the CDR3 DNA reads TGTGCCAGCAGTCCTGGGGGGTATAGCAATCAGCCCCAGCATTTT. Encoded protein: CASSPGGYSNQPQHF.

The V gene is TRBV7-2, the J gene TRBJ2-2; the D gene is possibly TRBD1 (5 bases). The V gene lost 1 base and the J gene lost 2 bases, with 8 bases spanning the gap. This CDR3 is 15 amino acids long. In germline, CDR1 is SGHTA, CDR2 FQGNSA. The CDR3: CASSLDRHNTGELFF. In DNA, the CDR3 is TGTGCCAGCAGCTTAGACAGGCACAACACCGGGGAGCTGTTTTTT. Supplemented by reference TRBV7-2 and TRBJ2-2, the full variable domain reads GAGVSQSPSNKVTEKGKDVELRCDPISGHTALYWYRQSLGQGLEFLIYFQGNSAPDKSGLPSDRFSAERTGGSVSTLTIQRTQQEDSAVYLCASSLDRHNTGELFFGEGSRLTVL.

The table lists this clonotype with many counts. The CDR3 loop reads CANDRDRVRETQYF. The CDR3 DNA reads as TGTGCCAACGACCGGGACAGGGTCCGCGAGACCCAGTACTTC. J is TRBJ2-5 and V is TRBV2, with TRBD1 matching over 9 bases. J lost 5 bases, V lost 10 bases, and 11 bases had no gene match. Germline values: CDR1 SNHLY, CDR2 FYNNEI. The CDR3 runs to 14 residues.

The chain couples TRBV27 to TRBJ2-5; 11 bases are a match to TRBD2. This CDR3 spans 17 amino acids. Looked up from germline, CDR1 is MNHEY and CDR2 is SMNVEV (reference sequence). V trimming: 8 bases; J trimming: 5 bases; junction bases outside the gene matches: 16. The CDR3 nucleotides read TGTGCCAGCCAAGCGACTAGCGGGACGTTGGGGCGTGAGACCCAGTACTTC. It is translated as CASQATSGTLGRETQYF.

This chain uses TRBV28 with TRBJ1-1; D is uncertain. Trimming took off 3 bases at V and 6 bases at J, with 14 bases between the two ends. Looked up from germline, CDR1 is MDHEN and CDR2 is SYDVKM. The CDR3 consists of 14 residues. The CDR3 region is CASSFYGEKAEAFF. The DNA for the CDR3 is TGTGCCAGCAGTTTTTATGGGGAAAAGGCTGAAGCTTTCTTT.

This clonotype was seen ten or more times. V and J are TRBV28 and TRBJ2-3; maybe TRBD2 (7 bases). Germline values: CDR1 MDHEN, CDR2 SYDVKM. The V end was cut by 5 bases, the J end by 6 bases, with 15 bases between. The CDR3 length is 14 residues. DNA of the CDR3: TGTGCCAGCAGTCCGGGGGGCGGAGCCGATACGCAGTATTTT. Protein: CASSPGGGADTQYF. Combining the CDR3 with reference TRBV28 and TRBJ2-3 gives the whole variable domain DVKVTQSSRYLVKRTGEKVFLECVQDMDHENMFWYRQDPGLGLRLIYFSYDVKMKEKGDIPEGYSVSREKKERFSLILESASTNQTSMYLCASSPGGGADTQYFGPGTRLTVL.

The V call is TRBV28, the J call TRBJ2-5; either TRBD1 or TRBD2 may supply D (5 bases each). This CDR3 is 12 amino acids long. The germline CDR1 and CDR2 sequences are MDHEN and SYDVKM. Trimming stripped 3 bases from V and 8 bases from J, with 10 bases between. The CDR3 loop reads CASSFGDPTQYF. CDR3 bases: TGTGCCAGCAGTTTCGGGGACCCCACCCAGTACTTC.

This clonotype was detected ten times or more. This chain connects TRBV18 to TRBJ2-5; a weak D match, TRBD2 (5 bases). Trimming pared 6 bases from V and 5 bases from J, leaving 13 bases between. CDR1 KGHSH and CDR2 LQKENI come from the germline V gene. The CDR3 spans 13 residues. The CDR3: CASSRVDWETQYF. In nucleotides, the CDR3 is TGTGCCAGCTCGCGCGTGGACTGGGAGACCCAGTACTTC.

This clonotype was seen a few times. The V and J genes are TRBV6-1 and TRBJ1-2; D possibly corresponds to TRBD1 (6 bases). Per germline, CDR1 MNHNS and CDR2 SASEGT. The CDR3 consists of 11 residues. The CDR3 loop reads CARKGGNGYTF. In DNA form, the CDR3 reads TGTGCACGCAAGGGGGGGAATGGCTACACCTTC.

The chain links TRBV7-9 to TRBJ2-1; TRBD2 matches at 11 bases. Germline V gives CDR1 SEHNR, CDR2 FQNEAQ (reference sequence). V shed 5 bases, J shed 4 bases, and the junction held 4 bases outside the gene matches. CDR3 length: 15 amino acids. CDR3 sequence (DNA): TGTGCCAGCAGCCGACTAGCGGGATGGTACAATGAGCAGTTCTTC. As protein: CASSRLAGWYNEQFF.